This is a list of T cell receptor beta chains from one sample in a study of Ad26.COV2.S vaccination and SARS-CoV-2 variants. Generated by immunoSEQ multiplex PCR, the TCRdb table keeps only in-frame clones and is missing some. The repertoire holds about 440,000 clones, 87% seen once, with over 10% in the top ten. Source: peripheral blood, taken in a trial of Ad26.COV2.S vaccine versus placebo. The origin of the receptors is a person between 18 and 65 years old who received the Ad26.COV2.S COVID-19 vaccine or a placebo. The CDR3 runs from the conserved cysteine through the conserved F or W. A D gene is named only where the DNA matches it firmly. The size of a clone is reported for some rows only, either as once, few or many, or as a class for expanded clones.

TRBJ2-5,-,TRBV9,-,TGTGCCAGCAGCGTAGGGGGCATCGGTGAGACCCAGTACTTC,CASSVGGIGETQYF
TRBJ1-1,-,TRBV5-6,TRBD1,TGTGCCAGCAGCTTTACATTGACAGGGGGCACTGAAGCTTTCTTT,CASSFTLTGGTEAFF
TRBJ1-1,-,TRBV29-1,-,TGCAGCGTTGAAGATGGCCGAGTTGAAGCTTTCTTT,CSVEDGRVEAFF
TRBJ2-1,-,TRBV20-1,TRBD2,TGCAGTGCTAGTTTGTCGGGGGGGTTTCACAATGAGCAGTTCTTC,CSASLSGGFHNEQFF
TRBJ1-2,-,TRBV9,TRBD1,TGTGCCAGCAGCCCCTGGACAGGGGGCTATGGCTACACCTTC,CASSPWTGGYGYTF
TRBJ2-7,-,TRBV6-5,-,TGTGCCAGCAGCGCGACAGGTCCTTTCTTCTACGAGCAGTACTTC,CASSATGPFFYEQYF
TRBJ2-1,-,TRBV30,-,TGTGCCTGGAGGACGGAGGAAGGATTCCGTCATGAGCAGTTCTTC,CAWRTEEGFRHEQFF
TRBJ2-3,-,TRBV30,-,TGTGCCTGGAGGGGTGTTTCGCGGGATACGCAGTATTTT,CAWRGVSRDTQYF
TRBJ1-1,-,TRBV14,-,TGTGCCAGCAGCCATCGCGGAGCGAACACTGAAGCTTTCTTT,CASSHRGANTEAFF
TRBJ2-7,-,TRBV19,-,TGTGCCAGTAGTATAGTGGCCTCACTGGTCTACGAGCAGTACTTC,CASSIVASLVYEQYF
TRBJ2-1,-,TRBV7-9,TRBD1,TGTGCCAGCAGCTTTGGGACAGGGGTCAACTACAATGAGCAGTTCTTC,CASSFGTGVNYNEQFF
TRBJ2-1,few,TRBV7-2,TRBD2,TGTGCCAGCAGCGCAACCTTGCCAGGACTAGCGGGCCCCTGGAATGAGCAGTTCTTC,CASSATLPGLAGPWNEQFF
TRBJ1-2,-,TRBV28,-,TGTGCCAGCAGAACTGGGGTGGTCTATGGCTACACCTTC,CASRTGVVYGYTF
TRBJ2-3,-,TRBV11-3,TRBD2,TGTGCCAGCAGCTTAGGGCTAGCGGGAGCCCGCGGGGATACGCAGTATTTT,CASSLGLAGARGDTQYF
TRBJ1-1,-,TRBV30,TRBD1,TGTGCCTGGAGTGGACAGGGGGTCATGAACACTGAAGCTTTCTTT,CAWSGQGVMNTEAFF
TRBJ1-1,-,TRBV30,-,TGTGCCTGGAGTGTTGGGGCCCCCACTGAAGCTTTCTTT,CAWSVGAPTEAFF
TRBJ1-2,-,TRBV7-8,-,TGTGCCAGCAGCCCAACAGGGACGGGTGGCTACACCTTC,CASSPTGTGGYTF
TRBJ1-1,-,TRBV7-2,TRBD1,TGTGCCAGCAGCTCATGGCCGGGACAGGGGGACACTGAAGCTTTCTTT,CASSSWPGQGDTEAFF
TRBJ2-2,-,TRBV30,-,TGTGCTGGAGTGAGGGTGCCAGGGTGGACCGGGGAGCTGTTTTTT,CAGVRVPGWTGELFF
TRBJ2-5,-,TRBV11-2,-,TGTGCCAGCAGCTTAGAGCCCCAAGAGACCCAGTACTTC,CASSLEPQETQYF
TRBJ2-1,-,TRBV9,-,TGTGCCAGCTCGTACGGGAGCAATGAGCAGTTCTTC,CASSYGSNEQFF
TRBJ2-7,-,TRBV7-6,-,TGTGCCAGCAGCTTAGCGGTGAGCTCCTACGAGCAGTACTTC,CASSLAVSSYEQYF
TRBJ1-4,-,TRBV6-5,TRBD1,TGTGCCAGCAGTTACTCGGCCGACAGGGGTAATGAAAAACTGTTTTTT,CASSYSADRGNEKLFF
TRBJ1-1,-,TRBV7-2,-,TGTGCCAGCAGCTTAGGAGGGGGGAGCCCCCTTGAAGCTTTCTTT,CASSLGGGSPLEAFF
TRBJ1-2,few,TRBV28,-,TGTGCCAGCAGTCCGTACTCCTCCGCAGGGCATCCTAACTATGGCTACACCTTC,CASSPYSSAGHPNYGYTF
TRBJ2-1,-,TRBV6-5,TRBD2,TGTGCCAGCAGTTACATCGGGAGGGCCTACAATGAGCAGTTCTTC,CASSYIGRAYNEQFF
TRBJ2-6,-,TRBV9,-,TGTGCCAGCAGCCCACTTGCCGGATCTGGGGCCAACGTCCTGACTTTC,CASSPLAGSGANVLTF
TRBJ1-1,few,TRBV29-1,-,TGCAGCGTTGCAGCAGGGTGGGGCACTGAAGCTTTCTTT,CSVAAGWGTEAFF
TRBJ2-6,-,TRBV7-3,-,TGTGCCAGCAGCGCACATTCGGGTCAGCCCTCTGGGGCCAACGTCCTGACTTTC,CASSAHSGQPSGANVLTF
TRBJ1-5,-,TRBV19,-,TGTGCCAGTAGATCGCGGGTTACGAATCAGCCCCAGCATTTT,CASRSRVTNQPQHF
TRBJ1-6,-,TRBV28,-,TGTGCCAGCAGAATCTTCGGCGGGTCCTATAATTCACCCCTCCACTTT,CASRIFGGSYNSPLHF
TRBJ1-1,-,TRBV4-1,-,TGCGCCAGCAGCCAAGATGTACTTAACTTAATCAATCCTGAAGCTTTCTTT,CASSQDVLNLINPEAFF
TRBJ2-7,-,TRBV7-2,-,TGTGCCAGCAGCTTCCGGAGGGGCCTCAACTACGAGCAGTACTTC,CASSFRRGLNYEQYF
TRBJ1-1,-,TRBV5-1,TRBD1,TGCGCCAGCAGCTTGTCCAGGGGGCTCAACACTGAAGCTTTCTTT,CASSLSRGLNTEAFF